The present entry profiles one TCR beta chain with its context. As yet, its antigen is unknown. The sample comes from a study of cytomegalovirus exposure and HLA in healthy donors. Overall study context: Falling in the Caucasian-associated ancestry cluster were approximately 86% of 398 genotyped donors.

CDR3 length equals 14 residues. Trimming left V 10 bases short and J 0 bases short, with 15 bases between. Germline V gene lookup returns CDR1 SEHNR and CDR2 FQNEAQ (reference sequence). In the PCR, 60 Vbeta and 13 Jbeta primers were used. The protocol was immunoSEQ multiplex PCR, while the TCRdb copy is restricted to in-frame clones and leaves out a portion. The repertoire consists of about 180,000 clones, with more than 65% occurring once and the leading ten covering about 2.5%. Notes on the study in general: V- and J-gene trimming in TCR beta was tied to a missense DCLRE1C variant by an analysis performed later. Later on, an analysis tied about 17,000 TCR beta sequences to HLA alleles at 0.05 false discovery rate.

This chain joins TRBV7-9 and TRBJ1-1; possibly TRBD1 for D (5 bases). Sequenced input: PBMCs. The sequence derives from a young woman in good health and CMV-seropositive. For the CDR3, the DNA is TGTGCCACCACAACGGGGGGATTGAACACTGAAGCTTTCTTT. Its protein product is CATTTGGLNTEAFF.